This T cell receptor beta chain was profiled in a study of T cell clonotyping in hematopoietic cell transplantation. Findings of the study overall: Cells were unsorted, so CD4 and CD8 contributions were not separated. After transplant, recipient diversity fell while pathologically expanded clonotypes grew through day 180.

The table came from immunoSEQ multiplex PCR; TCRdb's copy has only in-frame clones and leaves some out. Counted here are 55,000 to 70,000 clones, around 94% occurring once; the ten biggest clones make up 1.5% to 2%. The V gene lost 3 bases and the J gene lost 0 bases, with 9 bases spanning the gap. Germline CDR1 SGHRS, CDR2 YFSETQ. The CDR3 contains 15 residues. Worth noting for this clone: Its specificity is not known.

Source material: peripheral blood mononuclear cells. This TCR was recovered from a man aged 45-65 years in good health. Some clones in this sample may be carry-over from other donors' samples. This rearrangement joins TRBV5-1 to TRBJ1-4; D remains unclear. Written as DNA, the CDR3 is TGCGCCAGCAGCTCGTCAGGTGCAACTAATGAAAAACTGTTTTTT. This encodes CASSSSGATNEKLFF.